This T cell receptor (beta chain) was identified during a study of cytomegalovirus exposure and HLA in healthy donors. The PCR employed 60 Vbeta primers together with 13 Jbeta primers. In the study's own analysis: Among the unique TCR beta chains that a later analysis counted, 70 million to 85 million in all, roughly 10 million were shared. Data came from immunoSEQ multiplex PCR; TCRdb stores just in-frame clones and leaves some out. Clone size and the V and J calls come from that table; the DNA yielded D and trimming. The data show some 160,000 clones, with 81% seen just once and 1.3% held by the top ten. CDR1 SGHRS and CDR2 YFSETQ come from the germline V gene. This CDR3 is 15 amino acids long. Trimming at V came to 1 base and at J to 5 bases, leaving 6 bases not matched to a gene.

The V and J genes are TRBV5-1 and TRBJ2-1, with 7 bases identical to TRBD1. The receptor was derived from a man aged 45-60 years in good health and CMV-seropositive. Sequencing was performed on PBMCs. CDR3 DNA sequence: TGCGCCAGCAGCTTGAAAGGGGGCTGGGACAATGAGCAGTTCTTC. Encoded protein: CASSLKGGWDNEQFF.